This T cell receptor (beta chain) was recorded in a study of shared clonotypes between healthy human individuals. General observations from the study: Memory subsets had estimated richness that was generally smaller than that of naive subsets. Only blood was sampled; tissue repertoires likely differ.

As concerns this clone: The antigen remains undetermined.

All donors qualified as healthy HIV-negative adults and had experienced no recent acute infections or vaccinations. CD4+ cells underwent separation, giving CD45RA+ naive and CD45RA-negative memory subsets. The assay was immunoSEQ multiplex PCR, and TCRdb's table has in-frame clones only and misses some. The sample records roughly 200,000 clones, around 63% being singletons. V was pared by 8 bases and J by 0 bases, with 5 bases between. CDR1 is ENHRY and CDR2 is SYGVKD in the germline V gene. The CDR3 loop spans 12 amino acids. The sequenced material came from memory CD4+ T cells sorted from blood. Subset: CD45RA-negative fraction. The chain carries TRBV10-3 and TRBJ1-5, with no clear D. The clonotype comes from a man aged 25 to 40 in good health. DNA of the CDR3: TGTGCCATCGCCTCTAGCAATCAGCCCCAGCATTTT. This translates into CAIASSNQPQHF.